This paragraph covers one T cell receptor beta chain sequence. Both RNA and DNA were isolated together from about 19-30 mg of bulk tissue that had not been sorted. Every tumor specimen contained over 75% viable tumor cells. This record belongs to a study of tumor-infiltrating lymphocytes in primary liver carcinoma. About the research overall: Patients were men and women aged 30 to 69 years. Recorded tumor stage was T1-T3 N0M0, with diameters of roughly 4.2 to 11 cm.

Reverse transcription of roughly 480 ng total RNA with a constant-region primer produced TCR beta cDNA. Three nested multiplex PCR rounds, a slightly modified ARM-PCR method, built the TCR beta libraries. Primers for the first two PCR rounds were TRBV1-TRBV30 forward primers and a C-beta reverse primer (roughly 10 cycles per round). TCRdb reprocessed the multiplex PCR reads with MiXCR, giving one entry per CDR3 protein. The table lists 99,000 or so distinct CDR3 sequences, approximately 80% of them singletons, with approximately 20% in the top ten. There are 14 residues in the CDR3. V was pared by 6 bases and J by 5 bases, with 3 bases of the junction left unmatched. CDR1 and CDR2 (germline): SNHLY, FYNNEI.

This clonotype was sampled from a man between 40 and 49 years old with primary liver carcinoma and hepatitis B virus infection. Sequencing was done on a sample of liver tumor tissue from sampling region 3. The subset was: tumor region T3, left-lateral pole. The V and J genes are TRBV2 and TRBJ1-6, with 8 bases identical to TRBD1. CDR3 amino acids: CASRPTGDNSPLHF. CDR3 nucleotide sequence: TGTGCCAGCAGGCCGACAGGGGATAATTCACCCCTCCACTTT. Full variable domain (remainder filled in from reference TRBV2 and TRBJ1-6): EPEVTQTPSHQVTQMGQEVILRCVPISNHLYFYWYRQILGQKVEFLVSFYNNEISEKSEIFDDQFSVERPDGSNFTLKIRSTKLEDSAMYFCASRPTGDNSPLHFGNGTRLTVT.